Below are 5 T cell receptor beta chains sequenced from a single sample in a study of T cells in Graves' hyperthyroidism and ophthalmopathy (dated 2019 in TCRdb). The library came from multiplex PCR. For sequencing, an Illumina HiSeq 2000 was employed. TCR beta CDR3 regions were amplified from RNA transcripts. A first-round RT-PCR of the TCR CDR3 used the HTBI primer set with the Qiagen OneStep RT-PCR kit. The public reads were reprocessed in TCRdb via fastp at Q25 and MiXCR, keeping in-frame beta chains. Identical CDR3 proteins give one entry, which carries the most common genes and DNA. The sample table contains approximately 400,000 distinct CDR3 sequences; only one count was recorded for more than 15% of them. The ten most abundant clones make up approximately 8% of the sample. The sample comprised blood. All receptors derive from a woman aged 18 to 35 with Graves' hyperthyroidism.

This clonotype was counted ten times or more. V usage is TRBV28 and J usage is TRBJ2-1; TRBD2 aligns across 9 bases. In germline, CDR1 is MDHEN, CDR2 SYDVKM. V was pared by 3 bases and J by 10 bases, with 1 base of the junction left unmatched. This CDR3 contains 12 residues. DNA of the CDR3: TGTGCCAGCAGTTTTCTAGCGGGGGAGCAGTTCTTC. Its protein product is CASSFLAGEQFF.

The table lists this clonotype with many counts. The chain recombines TRBV28 with TRBJ1-4; D unclear. Trimming pared 8 bases from V and 1 base from J, leaving 17 bases between. Germline CDR1 is MDHEN and CDR2 is SYDVKM. CDR3 length equals 16 residues. The CDR3 loop is CASFGDGEETNEKLFF. CDR3 coding DNA: TGTGCCAGCTTCGGGGATGGGGAGGAAACTAATGAAAAACTGTTTTTT.

The sample holds many counts of this clonotype. The chain employs TRBV30 and TRBJ1-1, with D maybe TRBD1 (5 bases). This CDR3 is built from 16 residues. V was clipped by 1 base and J by 0 bases, with 15 bases between them. The germline V gene encodes CDR1 GTSNPN and CDR2 SVGIG (reference sequence). The CDR3 DNA follows: TGTGCCTGGAGTGGGAGGGGTGGCAGCATGAACACTGAAGCTTTCTTT. Protein sequence: CAWSGRGGSMNTEAFF. Combining the CDR3 with reference TRBV30 and TRBJ1-1 gives the whole variable domain SQTIHQWPATLVQPVGSPLSLECTVEGTSNPNLYWYRQAAGRGLQLLFYSVGIGQISSEVPQNLSASRPQDRQFILSSKKLLLSDSGFYLCAWSGRGGSMNTEAFFGQGTRLTVV.

Many counts were recorded for this clonotype. The CDR3 spells CASSLGPGDSPLHF. As DNA, the CDR3 is TGTGCCAGCAGCTTGGGACCTGGGGATTCACCCCTCCACTTT. This chain links TRBV5-6 with TRBJ1-6; D gene unclear. V was trimmed by 0 bases and J by 8 bases, leaving 9 bases between them. The CDR3 has 14 amino acids. From germline, CDR1 is SGHDT and CDR2 YYEEEE. The variable domain in full, with the rest retrieved from reference TRBV5-6 and TRBJ1-6, is DAGVTQSPTHLIKTRGQQVTLRCSPKSGHDTVSWYQQALGQGPQFIFQYYEEEERQRGNFPDRFSGHQFPNYSSELNVNALLLGDSALYLCASSLGPGDSPLHFGNGTRLTVT.

This clonotype has a handful of counts. The V call is TRBV5-6, the J call TRBJ2-3; 7 nucleotides line up with TRBD2. In germline, CDR1 is SGHDT, CDR2 YYEEEE. The junction had 2 bases not matched to a gene; V was cut back by 1 base and J by 9 bases. The CDR3 length is 12 residues. The CDR3 spells CASSLQRGTQYF. CDR3 bases: TGTGCCAGCAGCTTGCAGCGGGGCACGCAGTATTTT.